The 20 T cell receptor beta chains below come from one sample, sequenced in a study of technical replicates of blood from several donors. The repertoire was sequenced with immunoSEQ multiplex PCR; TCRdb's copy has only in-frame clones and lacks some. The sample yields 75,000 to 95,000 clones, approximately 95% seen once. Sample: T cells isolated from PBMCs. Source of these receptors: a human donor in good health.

The CDR3 region is CASRTAGANTGELFF. The DNA of the CDR3 is TGTGCCAGCAGGACAGCGGGGGCGAACACCGGGGAGCTGTTTTTT. V usage is TRBV28 and J usage is TRBJ2-2; TRBD2 matches 8 bases. The CDR3 runs to 15 residues. V shed 6 bases and J 0 bases; nucleotides not matched to a gene: 3. CDR1 is MDHEN and CDR2 is SYDVKM in the germline V gene. The full variable domain, in which reference TRBV28 and TRBJ2-2 provide the parts outside the CDR3, is DVKVTQSSRYLVKRTGEKVFLECVQDMDHENMFWYRQDPGLGLRLIYFSYDVKMKEKGDIPEGYSVSREKKERFSLILESASTNQTSMYLCASRTAGANTGELFFGEGSRLTVL.

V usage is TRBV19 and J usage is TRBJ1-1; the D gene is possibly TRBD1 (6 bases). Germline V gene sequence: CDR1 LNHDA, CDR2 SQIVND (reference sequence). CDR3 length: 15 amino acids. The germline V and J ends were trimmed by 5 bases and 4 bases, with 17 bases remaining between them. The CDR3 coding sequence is TGTGCCAGTAGTTTTGGGCAGGGGTCTATCACTGAAGCTTTCTTT. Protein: CASSFGQGSITEAFF.

The CDR3 coding sequence is TGTGCCGTCCACCGGGACAGTAATTCACCCCTCCACTTT. Encoded protein: CAVHRDSNSPLHF. This sequence joins TRBV10-3 and TRBJ1-6, with 7 nucleotides matching TRBD1. Unmatched junction bases numbered 7, after V lost 11 bases and J lost 6 bases. This CDR3 comprises 13 residues. CDR1 and CDR2 from the germline V gene are ENHRY and SYGVKD.

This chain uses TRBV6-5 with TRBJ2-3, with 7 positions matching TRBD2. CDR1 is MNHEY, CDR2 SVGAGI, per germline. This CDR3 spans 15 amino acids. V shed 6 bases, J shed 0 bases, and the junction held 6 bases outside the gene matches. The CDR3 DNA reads TGTGCCAGCAGACGCTGGACTAGTAGCACAGATACGCAGTATTTT. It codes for CASRRWTSSTDTQYF.

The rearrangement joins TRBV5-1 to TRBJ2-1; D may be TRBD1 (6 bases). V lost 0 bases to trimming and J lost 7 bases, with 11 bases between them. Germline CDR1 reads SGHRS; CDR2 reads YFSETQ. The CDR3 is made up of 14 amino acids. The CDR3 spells CASSLDREINEQFF. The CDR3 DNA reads TGCGCCAGCAGCTTGGACAGGGAGATAAATGAGCAGTTCTTC.

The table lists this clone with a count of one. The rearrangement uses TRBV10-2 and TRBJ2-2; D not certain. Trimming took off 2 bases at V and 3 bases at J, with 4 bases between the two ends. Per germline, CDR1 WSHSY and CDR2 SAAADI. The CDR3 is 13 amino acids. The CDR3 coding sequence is TGCGCCAGCAGTGAGGGGCACACCGGGGAGCTGTTTTTT. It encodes CASSEGHTGELFF.

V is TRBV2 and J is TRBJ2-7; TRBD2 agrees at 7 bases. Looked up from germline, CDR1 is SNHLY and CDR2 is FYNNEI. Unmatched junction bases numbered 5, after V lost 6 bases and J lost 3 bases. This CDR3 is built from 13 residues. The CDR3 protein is CASRILASYEQYF. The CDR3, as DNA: TGTGCCAGCAGGATACTAGCGAGCTACGAGCAGTACTTC. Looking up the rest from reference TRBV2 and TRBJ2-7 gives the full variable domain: EPEVTQTPSHQVTQMGQEVILRCVPISNHLYFYWYRQILGQKVEFLVSFYNNEISEKSEIFDDQFSVERPDGSNFTLKIRSTKLEDSAMYFCASRILASYEQYFGPGTRLTVT.

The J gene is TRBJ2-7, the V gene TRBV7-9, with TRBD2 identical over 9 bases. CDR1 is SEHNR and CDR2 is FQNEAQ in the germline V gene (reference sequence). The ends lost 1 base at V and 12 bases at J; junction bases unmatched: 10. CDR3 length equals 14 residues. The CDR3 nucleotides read TGTGCCAGCAGCTTAGAAGCGGGAGGACTCTCTCCGTACTTC. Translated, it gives CASSLEAGGLSPYF.

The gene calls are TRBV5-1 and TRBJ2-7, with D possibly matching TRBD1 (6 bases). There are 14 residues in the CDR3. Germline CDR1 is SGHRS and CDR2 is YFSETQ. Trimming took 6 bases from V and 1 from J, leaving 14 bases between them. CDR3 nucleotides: TGCGCCAGCACTCCCCCCCAGGGGTCCTACGAGCAGTACTTC. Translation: CASTPPQGSYEQYF.

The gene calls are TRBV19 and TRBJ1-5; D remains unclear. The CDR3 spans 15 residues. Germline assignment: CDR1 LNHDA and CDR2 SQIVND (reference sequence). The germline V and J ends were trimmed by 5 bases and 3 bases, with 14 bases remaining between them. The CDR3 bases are TGTGCCAGTAGTGCTCCAAATGAGTTCAATCAGCCCCAGCATTTT. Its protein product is CASSAPNEFNQPQHF.

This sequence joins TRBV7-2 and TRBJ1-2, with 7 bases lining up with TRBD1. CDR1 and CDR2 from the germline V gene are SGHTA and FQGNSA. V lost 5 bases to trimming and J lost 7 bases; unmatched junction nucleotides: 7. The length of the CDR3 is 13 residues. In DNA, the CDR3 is TGTGCCAGCAGCCCCGGACAGGTGACTGGCTACACCTTC. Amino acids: CASSPGQVTGYTF.

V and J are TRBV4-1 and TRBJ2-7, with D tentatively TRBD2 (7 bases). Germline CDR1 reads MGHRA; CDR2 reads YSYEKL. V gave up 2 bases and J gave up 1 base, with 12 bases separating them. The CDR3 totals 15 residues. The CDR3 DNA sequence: TGCGCCAGCAGCCAATGGGGAGGGACATCCTACGAGCAGTACTTC. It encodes CASSQWGGTSYEQYF.

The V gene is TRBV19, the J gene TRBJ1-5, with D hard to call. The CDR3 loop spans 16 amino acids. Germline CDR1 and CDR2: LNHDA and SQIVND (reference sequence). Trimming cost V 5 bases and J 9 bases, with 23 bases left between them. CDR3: CASSLGPGSPTGPQHF. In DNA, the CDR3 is TGTGCCAGTAGTCTGGGTCCGGGTTCCCCAACGGGGCCCCAGCATTTT.

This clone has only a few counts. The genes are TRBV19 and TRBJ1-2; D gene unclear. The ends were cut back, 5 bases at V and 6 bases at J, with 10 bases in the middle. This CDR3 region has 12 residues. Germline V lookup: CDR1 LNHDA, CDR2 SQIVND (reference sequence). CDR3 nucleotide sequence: TGTGCCAGTAGTGTTGGAGCCCATGGCTACACCTTC. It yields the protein CASSVGAHGYTF.

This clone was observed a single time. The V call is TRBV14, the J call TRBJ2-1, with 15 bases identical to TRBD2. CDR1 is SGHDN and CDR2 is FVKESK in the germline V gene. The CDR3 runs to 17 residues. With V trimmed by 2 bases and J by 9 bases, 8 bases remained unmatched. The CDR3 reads CASSQPWTSGRAFEQFF. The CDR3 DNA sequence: TGTGCCAGCAGCCAACCTTGGACTAGCGGGAGGGCCTTTGAGCAGTTCTTC.

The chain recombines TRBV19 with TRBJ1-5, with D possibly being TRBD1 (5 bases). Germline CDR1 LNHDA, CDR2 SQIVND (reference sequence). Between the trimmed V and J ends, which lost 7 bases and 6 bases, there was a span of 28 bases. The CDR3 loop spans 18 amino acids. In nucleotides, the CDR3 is TGTGCCAGTACCCAGAGCAGGGAAGATTCCCCGTTGCGTCAGCCCCAGCATTTT. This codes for CASTQSREDSPLRQPQHF.

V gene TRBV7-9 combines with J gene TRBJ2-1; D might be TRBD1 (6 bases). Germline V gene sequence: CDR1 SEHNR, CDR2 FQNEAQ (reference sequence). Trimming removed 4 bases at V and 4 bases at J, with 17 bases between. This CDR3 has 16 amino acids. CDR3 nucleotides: TGTGCCAGCAGCTCCAGTTGGGGGCGTGTATACAATGAGCAGTTCTTC. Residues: CASSSSWGRVYNEQFF. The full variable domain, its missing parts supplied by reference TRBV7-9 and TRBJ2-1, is DTGVSQNPRHKITKRGQNVTFRCDPISEHNRLYWYRQTLGQGPEFLTYFQNEAQLEKSRLLSDRFSAERPKGSFSTLEIQRTEQGDSAMYLCASSSSWGRVYNEQFFGPGTRLTVL.

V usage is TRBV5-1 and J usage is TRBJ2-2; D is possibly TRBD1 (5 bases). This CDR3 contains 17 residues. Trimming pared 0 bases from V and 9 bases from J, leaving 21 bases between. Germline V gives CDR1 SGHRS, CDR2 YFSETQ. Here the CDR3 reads CASSLGTDPRTGRELFF. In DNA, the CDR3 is TGCGCCAGCAGCTTGGGTACGGATCCGCGTACAGGCCGGGAGCTGTTTTTT. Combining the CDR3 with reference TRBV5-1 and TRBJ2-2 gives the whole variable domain KAGVTQTPRYLIKTRGQQVTLSCSPISGHRSVSWYQQTPGQGLQFLFEYFSETQRNKGNFPGRFSGRQFSNSRSEMNVSTLELGDSALYLCASSLGTDPRTGRELFFGEGSRLTVL.

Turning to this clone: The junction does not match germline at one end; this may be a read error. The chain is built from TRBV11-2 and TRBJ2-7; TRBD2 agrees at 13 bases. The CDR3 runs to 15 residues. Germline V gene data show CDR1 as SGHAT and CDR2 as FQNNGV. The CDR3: CASSRVGTSGNNKDF. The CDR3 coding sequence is TGTGCCAGCAGTCGGGTGGGGACTAGCGGGAACAACAAGGACTTC.

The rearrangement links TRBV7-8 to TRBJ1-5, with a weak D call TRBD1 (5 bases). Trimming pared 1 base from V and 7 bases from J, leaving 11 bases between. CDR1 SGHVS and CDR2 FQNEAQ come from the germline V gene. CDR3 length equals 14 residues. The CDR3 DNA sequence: TGTGCCAGCAGCTTAGAATGGGGGGAACAGCCCCAGCATTTT. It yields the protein CASSLEWGEQPQHF. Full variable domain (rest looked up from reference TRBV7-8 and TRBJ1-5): GAGVSQSPRYKVAKRGQDVALRCDPISGHVSLFWYQQALGQGPEFLTYFQNEAQLDKSGLPSDRFFAERPEGSVSTLKIQRTQQEDSAVYLCASSLEWGEQPQHFGDGTRLSIL.